This TCR beta chain was captured in a study of cytomegalovirus exposure and HLA in healthy donors. A word on this clone: What it recognizes is unknown.

This PCR relied on a set of 60 Vbeta primers and 13 Jbeta primers. TCRdb's table, derived via immunoSEQ multiplex PCR, lists solely in-frame clones and lacks some. Its clone listing holds tens of thousands of clones. Every donor was a healthy person donating bone marrow. Study-level findings and limits: It was confirmed in vitro that a few of the CMV-associated chains were specific for CMV antigens. A later analysis reportedly found fewer N-insertions in an Asian-associated ancestry cluster than the roughly 670-donor mean. Sequencing likely caused a cluster of highly shared sequence variants.

Germline lookup yields CDR1 SGHRS and CDR2 YFSETQ. CDR3 length: 16 residues. Trimming pared 1 base from V and 2 bases from J, leaving 15 bases between. The chain uses TRBV5-1 and TRBJ2-5; D is possibly TRBD1 (5 bases). Material for sequencing was PBMCs. This receptor was taken from a man aged 40-49 years in good health and CMV-seropositive. The CDR3 DNA follows: TGCGCCAGCAGCTTGAACCCCGGGCAGGGACAAGAGACCCAGTACTTC. Translation: CASSLNPGQGQETQYF.